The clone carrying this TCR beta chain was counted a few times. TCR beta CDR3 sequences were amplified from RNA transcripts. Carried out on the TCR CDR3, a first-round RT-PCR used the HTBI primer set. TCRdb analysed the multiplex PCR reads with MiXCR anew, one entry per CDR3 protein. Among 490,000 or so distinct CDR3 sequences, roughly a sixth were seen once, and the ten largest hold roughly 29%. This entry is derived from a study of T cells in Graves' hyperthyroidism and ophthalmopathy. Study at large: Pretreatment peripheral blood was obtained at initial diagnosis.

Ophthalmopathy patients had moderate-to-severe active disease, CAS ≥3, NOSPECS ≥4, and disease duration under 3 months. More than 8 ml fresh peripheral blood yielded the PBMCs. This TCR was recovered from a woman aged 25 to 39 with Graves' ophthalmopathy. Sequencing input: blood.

The CDR3 region is CASSLGTRAYGQPQHF. The CDR3 region has the DNA TGTGCCAGCAGCTTGGGCACCCGGGCCTACGGCCAGCCCCAGCATTTT. This chain connects TRBV7-9 to TRBJ1-5; D gene ambiguous. The V end was cut by 3 bases, the J end by 7 bases, with 19 bases between. CDR3 length: 16 amino acids. The V gene's germline CDR1 is SEHNR and CDR2 FQNEAQ (reference sequence).